The rows below give T cell receptor beta chains drawn from one sample of a study of beta chain features in type 1 diabetes. This table comes from immunoSEQ multiplex PCR, and its TCRdb copy is limited to in-frame clones, with some not included. This table holds about 650,000 clones, around 12% found once. Material for sequencing was naive CD4+ T cells from blood. Receptors originate from a man younger than 40 with type 1 diabetes. Both conserved end residues are part of each CDR3. D genes are given only for firm matches. Rows give clone size only sometimes, using once, few, many, or a class for an expanded clone.

.	TRBV19	few	TRBJ2-1	CASSIQGIQARFF	TGTGCCAGTAGTATTCAGGGGATACAAGCTCGGTTCTTC
.	TRBV30	few	TRBJ1-2	CAWSRSGNGYTF	TGTGCCTGGAGTCGCTCGGGGAATGGCTACACCTTC
TRBD1	TRBV10-3	few	TRBJ1-4	CAISDQDRGSEKLFF	TGTGCCATCAGTGACCAGGACAGGGGGAGTGAGAAACTGTTTTTT
.	TRBV27	.	TRBJ1-6	CASSYEGLSYNSPLHF	TGTGCCAGCAGTTATGAGGGCCTCTCCTATAATTCACCCCTCCACTTT
TRBD1	TRBV7-2	few	TRBJ1-4	CASSLRDRLGEKLFF	TGTGCCAGCAGCTTAAGGGACAGGTTAGGGGAAAAACTGTTTTTT
.	TRBV9	few	TRBJ1-4	CASSDRGIANEKLFF	TGTGCCAGCAGCGATCGAGGTATAGCTAATGAAAAACTGTTTTTT
.	TRBV28	.	TRBJ2-7	CASSLWGSHYEQYF	TGTGCCAGCAGTTTATGGGGTTCCCACTACGAGCAGTACTTC
.	TRBV10-3	.	TRBJ2-2	CAISGGTGELFF	TGTGCCATCAGTGGGGGCACCGGGGAGCTGTTTTTT
TRBD1	TRBV9	few	TRBJ1-2	CASSPIRGDYGYTF	TGTGCCAGCAGCCCAATCAGGGGGGACTATGGCTACACCTTC
.	TRBV7-9	.	TRBJ2-2	CASSLLVTSGELFF	TGTGCCAGCAGCTTGTTAGTGACCTCCGGGGAGCTGTTTTTT
.	TRBV18	.	TRBJ2-5	CASSPRRTNSGETQYF	TGTGCCAGCTCACCGAGACGGACTAATTCGGGGGAGACCCAGTACTTC
.	TRBV6-5	.	TRBJ2-1	CASSRTVLSYNEQFF	TGTGCCAGCAGTAGGACAGTCCTCTCCTACAATGAGCAGTTCTTC
TRBD1	TRBV11-2	.	TRBJ1-2	CASSLPQGDGYTF	TGTGCCAGCAGCTTGCCCCAGGGGGATGGCTACACCTTC
TRBD1	TRBV28	few	TRBJ2-7	CASSTGEVYEQYF	TGTGCCAGCAGTACAGGGGAAGTCTACGAGCAGTACTTC
.	TRBV9	.	TRBJ2-5	CASSVGGWTQETQYF	TGTGCCAGCAGCGTAGGAGGCTGGACCCAAGAGACCCAGTACTTC
.	TRBV7-3	few	TRBJ1-2	CASSLWPASRGYTF	TGTGCCAGCAGCTTATGGCCGGCTTCAAGGGGCTACACCTTC
.	TRBV5-4	.	TRBJ2-4	CASSLGTSLAKNIQYF	TGTGCCAGCAGCCTTGGGACGTCGCTAGCCAAAAACATTCAGTACTTC
.	TRBV7-2	few	TRBJ2-7	CASSFHGSSYEQYF	TGTGCCAGCAGCTTCCACGGAAGCTCCTACGAGCAGTACTTC
TRBD1	TRBV5-1	.	TRBJ1-2	CASSEQGIDNGYTF	TGCGCCAGCAGTGAACAGGGGATAGACAATGGCTACACCTTC
.	TRBV7-7	few	TRBJ2-7	CASSQYGENEQYF	TGTGCCAGCAGCCAATATGGAGAAAACGAGCAGTACTTC
TRBD1	TRBV4-3	.	TRBJ1-2	CASSVQGQFGYTF	TGCGCCAGCAGCGTACAGGGGCAATTTGGCTACACCTTC
.	TRBV20-1	.	TRBJ2-7	CSARQGYEQYF	TGCAGTGCTAGACAGGGCTACGAGCAGTACTTC
TRBD2	TRBV14	few	TRBJ2-1	CASSPSGGIYNEQFF	TGTGCCAGCAGTCCTAGCGGGGGGATCTACAATGAGCAGTTCTTC
.	TRBV6-6	.	TRBJ2-7	CASSQTRGEQYF	TGTGCCAGCAGCCAGACGAGGGGCGAGCAGTACTTC
TRBD1	TRBV18	.	TRBJ1-5	CASSRDSLRNQPQHF	TGTGCCAGCTCACGGGACAGCCTCAGGAATCAGCCCCAGCATTTT
.	TRBV11-2	few	TRBJ2-2	CASSLLGPFTGELFF	TGTGCCAGCAGTTTACTGGGGCCCTTTACCGGGGAGCTGTTTTTT
TRBD1	TRBV11-2	.	TRBJ2-3	CASSRDRVTDTQYF	TGTGCCAGCAGCCGGGACAGAGTAACAGATACGCAGTATTTT
TRBD2	TRBV4-2	few	TRBJ2-2	CASSQDPTSGGWTGELFF	TGTGCCAGCAGCCAAGATCCGACTAGCGGGGGTTGGACCGGGGAGCTGTTTTTT
.	TRBV12-5	few	TRBJ2-3	CASGPGLGTDTQYF	TGTGCTAGTGGCCCCGGCTTGGGAACAGATACGCAGTATTTT
.	TRBV7-9	.	TRBJ1-3	CASSLFVGSGNTIYF	TGTGCCAGCAGCTTATTTGTGGGCTCTGGAAACACCATATATTTT
.	TRBV7-2	.	TRBJ2-1	CASSLVPQPLSYNEQFF	TGTGCCAGCAGCTTAGTACCACAGCCCTTATCCTACAATGAGCAGTTCTTC
.	TRBV11-3	few	TRBJ2-1	CASSGTGVMNEQFF	TGTGCCAGCAGCGGGACCGGGGTAATGAATGAGCAGTTCTTC
.	TRBV7-2	.	TRBJ2-2	CASSFTGSNTGELFF	TGTGCCAGCAGCTTTACAGGGTCGAACACCGGGGAGCTGTTTTTT
.	TRBV28	.	TRBJ1-6	CASSLWDKEGSPLHF	TGTGCCAGCAGTTTATGGGACAAAGAAGGGTCACCCCTCCACTTT
.	TRBV9	.	TRBJ1-2	CASSPGGNYGYTF	TGTGCCAGCAGCCCCGGGGGAAACTATGGCTACACCTTC
.	TRBV27	few	TRBJ2-3	CASSSGVTDTQYF	TGTGCCAGCAGTTCTGGGGTCACAGATACGCAGTATTTT
.	TRBV25-1	.	TRBJ1-4	CASSSPRSGTTNEKLFF	TGTGCCAGCAGTTCCCCCCGTTCGGGAACAACTAATGAAAAACTGTTTTTT